This TCR beta chain appears in the sequencing data of a study of tumor T cells in aggressive B-cell lymphoma. Profiling relied on immunoSEQ multiplex PCR, and the TCRdb table lists in-frame clones only, not all of them. The sample records 7,300 or so clones, 82% being singletons. CDR1 is MNHEY and CDR2 is SMNVEV in the germline V gene (reference sequence). The CDR3 length is 15 residues. V shed 6 bases and J 4 bases; nucleotides not matched to a gene: 10. The source of this sequence is an adult with diffuse large B cell lymphoma. This chain connects TRBV27 to TRBJ1-1; TRBD1 matches at 8 bases. The sample consisted of tumor tissue. The CDR3 region has the DNA TGTGCCAGCAGCCCGGACAGGGAGGGGAGCACTGAAGCTTTCTTT. As protein: CASSPDREGSTEAFF.